A selection of T cell receptor beta chains follows, all from one sample in a study of OX40 agonist ivuxolimab in advanced cancers. Some clones are missing from TCRdb's copy, which holds only in-frame ones; the method was immunoSEQ multiplex PCR. The sample consists of some 57,000 clones, roughly 90% of them appearing once. The sample was CD4+ or CD8+ T cells sorted from blood, taken in a trial of the OX40 agonist ivuxolimab. These receptor sequences come from an adult with an advanced solid tumor such as melanoma, head and neck, liver or kidney cancer. The CDR3 runs from the conserved cysteine through the conserved F or W. The D gene is left open where the match is weak. Only part of the rows carry a size: once, few, many, or a class if the clone is expanded.

D gene: .; V gene: TRBV21-1; J gene: TRBJ2-7; clone size: .; CDR3 protein: CASSRGPGQGGEQYF; CDR3 DNA: TGTGCCAGCAGCAGAGGACCGGGACAGGGAGGTGAGCAGTACTTC
D gene: TRBD1; V gene: TRBV5-4; J gene: TRBJ2-7; clone size: .; CDR3 protein: CASRPGQHTSYEQYF; CDR3 DNA: TGTGCCAGCAGGCCGGGACAGCATACCTCCTACGAGCAGTACTTC
D gene: .; V gene: TRBV6-1; J gene: TRBJ1-2; clone size: .; CDR3 protein: CASSEWWQGDGGYTF; CDR3 DNA: TGTGCCAGCAGTGAATGGTGGCAGGGAGATGGAGGCTACACCTTC
D gene: TRBD2; V gene: TRBV2; J gene: TRBJ2-5; clone size: once; CDR3 protein: CAVLRGKETQYF; CDR3 DNA: TGTGCCGTTTTGCGGGGGAAAGAGACCCAGTACTTC
D gene: TRBD2; V gene: TRBV7-6; J gene: TRBJ2-1; clone size: .; CDR3 protein: CASSAPGGRGQFF; CDR3 DNA: TGTGCCAGCAGTGCCCCTGGCGGGAGAGGGCAGTTCTTC
D gene: TRBD1; V gene: TRBV7-9; J gene: TRBJ1-2; clone size: .; CDR3 protein: CASSLNQGENYGYTF; CDR3 DNA: TGTGCCAGCAGCTTGAATCAGGGGGAAAACTATGGCTACACCTTC
D gene: .; V gene: TRBV6-1; J gene: TRBJ1-2; clone size: few; CDR3 protein: CASSALGLIPPTGYTF; CDR3 DNA: TGTGCCAGCAGTGCCCTCGGACTCATCCCCCCTACGGGCTACACCTTC
D gene: .; V gene: TRBV27; J gene: TRBJ1-4; clone size: .; CDR3 protein: CASSHVRGSGEKLFF; CDR3 DNA: TGTGCCAGCAGTCACGTTAGGGGAAGCGGTGAAAAACTGTTTTTT
D gene: TRBD1; V gene: TRBV27; J gene: TRBJ2-1; clone size: .; CDR3 protein: CASSLTGTVSYNEQFF; CDR3 DNA: TGTGCCAGCAGTCTGACAGGGACGGTCTCCTACAATGAGCAGTTCTTC
D gene: TRBD1; V gene: TRBV6-1; J gene: TRBJ2-6; clone size: .; CDR3 protein: CASREPGQGVFSGANVLTF; CDR3 DNA: TGTGCCAGCAGGGAACCGGGACAGGGGGTTTTCTCTGGGGCCAACGTCCTGACTTTC
D gene: .; V gene: TRBV20-1; J gene: TRBJ1-1; clone size: .; CDR3 protein: CSAFREVGVFF; CDR3 DNA: TGCAGTGCTTTTAGGGAGGTTGGAGTTTTCTTT
D gene: .; V gene: TRBV5-1; J gene: TRBJ1-1; clone size: .; CDR3 protein: CASSYGDEGAFF; CDR3 DNA: TGCGCCAGCAGTTACGGGGATGAGGGGGCTTTCTTT
D gene: .; V gene: TRBV5-5; J gene: TRBJ1-1; clone size: .; CDR3 protein: CASSDQRGNTEAFF; CDR3 DNA: TGTGCCAGCAGCGACCAAAGGGGGAACACTGAAGCTTTCTTT
D gene: .; V gene: TRBV5-1; J gene: TRBJ2-3; clone size: once; CDR3 protein: CASSPSASDTQYF; CDR3 DNA: TGCGCCAGCAGCCCTAGCGCCTCTGATACGCAGTATTTT
D gene: .; V gene: TRBV6-1; J gene: TRBJ1-1; clone size: .; CDR3 protein: CASSIRGDTEAFF; CDR3 DNA: TGTGCCAGCAGTATAAGAGGGGACACTGAAGCTTTCTTT
D gene: .; V gene: TRBV5-6; J gene: TRBJ1-1; clone size: once; CDR3 protein: CASSLERGTEAFF; CDR3 DNA: TGTGCCAGCAGCTTGGAGAGAGGCACTGAAGCTTTCTTT
D gene: .; V gene: TRBV28; J gene: TRBJ1-5; clone size: .; CDR3 protein: CASSPPDWHQPQHF; CDR3 DNA: TGTGCCAGCAGTCCCCCCGACTGGCATCAGCCCCAGCATTTT
D gene: .; V gene: TRBV18; J gene: TRBJ2-3; clone size: .; CDR3 protein: CASSPPEGRYTQYF; CDR3 DNA: TGTGCCAGCTCGCCCCCGGAGGGCCGGTATACGCAGTATTTT
D gene: .; V gene: TRBV4-1; J gene: TRBJ1-1; clone size: .; CDR3 protein: CASSQDPRAGGLTEAFF; CDR3 DNA: TGCGCCAGCAGCCAAGATCCACGGGCCGGAGGTCTCACTGAAGCTTTCTTT
D gene: .; V gene: TRBV27; J gene: TRBJ2-3; clone size: .; CDR3 protein: CASSLRLGDTQYF; CDR3 DNA: TGTGCCAGCAGTCTTAGACTTGGAGATACGCAGTATTTT
D gene: TRBD1; V gene: TRBV27; J gene: TRBJ2-4; clone size: few; CDR3 protein: CASSSGQVGKNIQYF; CDR3 DNA: TGTGCCAGCAGTTCGGGACAGGTGGGGAAAAACATTCAGTACTTC
D gene: TRBD1; V gene: TRBV7-9; J gene: TRBJ2-5; clone size: .; CDR3 protein: CALTQGAEETQYF; CDR3 DNA: TGTGCCCTCACGCAGGGGGCGGAAGAGACCCAGTACTTC
D gene: TRBD2; V gene: TRBV5-4; J gene: TRBJ2-1; clone size: .; CDR3 protein: CASSAGGGRFNEQFF; CDR3 DNA: TGTGCCAGCAGCGCGGGAGGGGGTCGGTTCAATGAGCAGTTCTTC
D gene: .; V gene: TRBV11-3; J gene: TRBJ1-3; clone size: .; CDR3 protein: CASSPGTSRNTIYF; CDR3 DNA: TGTGCCAGCAGCCCCGGGACATCGAGAAACACCATATATTTT
D gene: TRBD1; V gene: TRBV28; J gene: TRBJ1-2; clone size: .; CDR3 protein: CASRRRQGAGNYGYTF; CDR3 DNA: TGTGCCAGCAGACGTCGACAGGGGGCAGGGAACTATGGCTACACCTTC
D gene: .; V gene: TRBV7-3; J gene: TRBJ2-4; clone size: .; CDR3 protein: CASSPSTPGPFYF; CDR3 DNA: TGTGCCAGCAGCCCCTCCACTCCGGGTCCTTTTTACTTC
D gene: .; V gene: TRBV2; J gene: TRBJ1-4; clone size: .; CDR3 protein: CASRKGGTNEKLFF; CDR3 DNA: TGTGCCAGCAGGAAGGGTGGGACTAATGAAAAACTGTTTTTT
D gene: .; V gene: TRBV2; J gene: TRBJ1-2; clone size: .; CDR3 protein: CASSQDSNYGYTF; CDR3 DNA: TGTGCCAGCAGCCAGGACTCTAACTATGGCTACACCTTC
D gene: .; V gene: TRBV6-1; J gene: TRBJ1-1; clone size: .; CDR3 protein: CASITGRLNTEAFF; CDR3 DNA: TGTGCCAGCATTACGGGACGGTTGAACACTGAAGCTTTCTTT
D gene: .; V gene: TRBV25-1; J gene: TRBJ1-1; clone size: .; CDR3 protein: CASSEYPIGTEAFF; CDR3 DNA: TGTGCCAGCAGTGAATACCCCATAGGGACTGAAGCTTTCTTT
D gene: .; V gene: TRBV29-1; J gene: TRBJ1-2; clone size: .; CDR3 protein: CSVEPAAAGYGYTF; CDR3 DNA: TGCAGCGTTGAACCCGCCGCGGCCGGGTATGGGTACACCTTC
D gene: .; V gene: TRBV6-4; J gene: TRBJ2-1; clone size: .; CDR3 protein: CASSDNQGGNEQFF; CDR3 DNA: TGTGCCAGCAGTGACAACCAGGGAGGCAATGAGCAGTTCTTC
D gene: .; V gene: TRBV2; J gene: TRBJ2-7; clone size: .; CDR3 protein: CASRVGGASYEQYF; CDR3 DNA: TGTGCCAGCAGGGTGGGGGGAGCCTCCTACGAGCAGTACTTC
D gene: .; V gene: TRBV28; J gene: TRBJ2-7; clone size: once; CDR3 protein: CASSPGQGGTSFYEQYF; CDR3 DNA: TGTGCCAGCAGTCCGGGACAGGGCGGGACTAGCTTCTACGAGCAGTACTTC
D gene: TRBD1; V gene: TRBV6-5; J gene: TRBJ2-3; clone size: .; CDR3 protein: CASSWGQTQYF; CDR3 DNA: TGTGCCAGCAGTTGGGGACAGACGCAGTATTTT
D gene: .; V gene: TRBV2; J gene: TRBJ1-6; clone size: .; CDR3 protein: CASSGARTDNSPLHF; CDR3 DNA: TGTGCCAGCAGCGGGGCCCGGACGGATAATTCACCCCTCCACTTT
D gene: .; V gene: TRBV14; J gene: TRBJ2-7; clone size: .; CDR3 protein: CASSLIPSWEQYF; CDR3 DNA: TGTGCCAGCAGCCTGATACCCTCGTGGGAGCAGTACTTC
D gene: TRBD1; V gene: TRBV7-2; J gene: TRBJ1-1; clone size: .; CDR3 protein: CASSLVDRPPNTEAFF; CDR3 DNA: TGTGCCAGCAGCTTAGTGGACAGGCCTCCGAACACTGAAGCTTTCTTT
D gene: .; V gene: TRBV30; J gene: TRBJ1-1; clone size: .; CDR3 protein: CAWRGVDGAGREAFF; CDR3 DNA: TGTGCCTGGAGGGGTGTAGACGGTGCGGGGCGTGAAGCTTTCTTT
D gene: TRBD2; V gene: TRBV2; J gene: TRBJ2-3; clone size: .; CDR3 protein: CASQRDRTDTQYF; CDR3 DNA: TGTGCCAGCCAGCGGGACCGCACAGATACGCAGTATTTT
D gene: TRBD1; V gene: TRBV18; J gene: TRBJ2-7; clone size: .; CDR3 protein: CASSPPRDRLPYEQYF; CDR3 DNA: TGTGCCAGCTCACCACCCCGGGACAGGCTTCCCTACGAGCAGTACTTC
D gene: .; V gene: TRBV5-4; J gene: TRBJ1-1; clone size: .; CDR3 protein: CASSRAPAGAKNTEAFF; CDR3 DNA: TGTGCCAGCAGCAGGGCACCAGCGGGGGCGAAGAACACTGAAGCTTTCTTT
D gene: .; V gene: TRBV10-2; J gene: TRBJ2-4; clone size: .; CDR3 protein: CASMPMIGTAESIQYF; CDR3 DNA: TGCGCCAGCATGCCCATGATCGGGACCGCGGAGAGCATTCAGTACTTC
D gene: .; V gene: TRBV2; J gene: TRBJ1-6; clone size: .; CDR3 protein: CASSNMGQLHF; CDR3 DNA: TGTGCCAGCAGTAATATGGGACAACTCCACTTT
D gene: .; V gene: TRBV7-9; J gene: TRBJ1-1; clone size: few; CDR3 protein: CASSRRDSNTEAFF; CDR3 DNA: TGTGCCAGCAGCCGCAGGGATTCTAACACTGAAGCTTTCTTT
D gene: TRBD2; V gene: TRBV11-2; J gene: TRBJ2-1; clone size: .; CDR3 protein: CASSATYRGVREQFF; CDR3 DNA: TGTGCCAGCAGCGCCACTTACCGGGGGGTCAGGGAGCAGTTCTTC
D gene: .; V gene: TRBV28; J gene: TRBJ1-3; clone size: .; CDR3 protein: CASTELGGSGNTIYF; CDR3 DNA: TGTGCCAGCACCGAGTTGGGGGGCTCGGGAAACACCATATATTTT
D gene: .; V gene: TRBV6-1; J gene: TRBJ1-6; clone size: .; CDR3 protein: CASSPGTSTNSPLHF; CDR3 DNA: TGTGCCAGCAGCCCCGGGACATCGACTAATTCACCCCTCCACTTT